The 10 T cell receptor beta chains given below trace back to one sample, sequenced in a study of PD-1 blockade in classical Hodgkin lymphoma (dated by TCRdb to the early 2020s). The library was produced with the immunoSEQ multiplex PCR assay. This immuneACCESS table, as held by TCRdb, lists in-frame sequences with V and J called but not all clones. Of the missing ones, under half trace to an unresolved V gene in checked studies; the others have no known cause. The sample table records roughly 35,000 clones; almost 90% of these occur just once. The biggest ten clones account for about 7.8% of the sample. The label giving this sample's time point can be read as: cycle 2 day 1 (C2D1) of nivolumab. Relapse after autologous stem cell transplantation had occurred in all trial patients, and cohorts A, B and C were distinguished by prior brentuximab vedotin exposure. The sample consisted of peripheral blood mononuclear cells (PBMCs), taken before the second cycle of nivolumab. The receptors shown here come from a human donor with classical Hodgkin lymphoma.

This chain joins TRBV10-3 and TRBJ2-1, with 12 nucleotides matching TRBD2. V lost 7 bases, J lost 8 bases, and 12 bases stayed unmatched. The CDR3 has 16 amino acids. Germline V CDR1 and CDR2: ENHRY, SYGVKD. The CDR3 sequence is CAINRALAGGPHEQFF. Written as DNA, the CDR3 is TGTGCCATCAACCGGGCCCTAGCGGGAGGGCCGCATGAGCAGTTCTTC.

V usage is TRBV6-1 and J usage is TRBJ2-7, with no clear D. V shed 5 bases and J shed 6 bases, with 14 bases lying between them. The CDR3 is 13 residues long. In germline, CDR1 is MNHNS, CDR2 SASEGT. The CDR3 coding sequence is TGTGCCAGCAGTCCTAAAGAAGCTGTCGAGCAGTACTTC. This codes for CASSPKEAVEQYF.

The chain links TRBV4-1 to TRBJ1-5; 9 positions match TRBD1. Unmatched junction bases numbered 5, after V lost 3 bases and J lost 5 bases. This CDR3 comprises 15 residues. Germline CDR1 reads MGHRA; CDR2 reads YSYEKL. The CDR3: CASSQAGQGDQPQHF. The CDR3 DNA reads TGCGCCAGCAGCCAGGCGGGACAGGGCGATCAGCCCCAGCATTTT.

V is TRBV28 and J is TRBJ2-2, with 8 nucleotides matching TRBD1. With 3 bases clipped from V and 4 bases from J, the junction kept 7 bases outside the gene matches. This CDR3 has 16 amino acids. Germline V gene sequence: CDR1 MDHEN, CDR2 SYDVKM. CDR3 bases: TGTGCCAGCAGTTTGGGTGGACAGGGAGGCACCGGGGAGCTGTTTTTT. Protein sequence: CASSLGGQGGTGELFF.

V gene TRBV29-1 combines with J gene TRBJ2-3, with D possibly being TRBD1 or TRBD2 (7 bases each). The germline V gene has CDR1 SQVTM and CDR2 ANQGSEA. The length of the CDR3 is 13 residues. The V gene lost 4 bases and the J gene lost 5 bases, with 13 bases spanning the gap. The CDR3 DNA sequence: TGCAGCGTTGTGGGAGGGGGCATAGATACGCAGTATTTT. This sequence encodes CSVVGGGIDTQYF.

The chain couples TRBV5-4 to TRBJ2-5; TRBD1 or TRBD2 may be the D gene (5 bases each). The assigned J gene may be wrong: the sequence end matches TRBJ2-7 better. The CDR3 loop spans 15 amino acids. Germline CDR1 SGHNT, CDR2 YYREEE (reference sequence). CDR3 bases: TGTGCCAGCAGCAGCAAACAGGTGGACTTTTACGAGCAGTACTTC. This gives the protein CASSSKQVDFYEQYF.

In nucleotides, the CDR3 is TGTGCCAGCAGCTTGGTTGGGACTATGAACACTGAAGCTTTCTTT. It codes for CASSLVGTMNTEAFF. This rearrangement joins TRBV5-6 to TRBJ1-1; D is possibly TRBD1 (5 bases). CDR3 size: 15 residues. In germline, CDR1 is SGHDT, CDR2 YYEEEE. Trimming stripped 0 bases from V and 0 bases from J, with 9 bases between.

This chain links TRBV10-2 with TRBJ1-5; possibly TRBD1 for D (5 bases). The germline gives CDR1 WSHSY, CDR2 SAAADI. V gave up 4 bases and J gave up 5 bases, with 15 bases separating them. This CDR3 region has 15 residues. This CDR3 is CASSALEGWDQPQHF. In DNA form, the CDR3 reads TGCGCCAGCAGTGCTCTAGAGGGGTGGGATCAGCCCCAGCATTTT.

This rearrangement joins TRBV28 to TRBJ2-5; tentatively, D is TRBD2 (7 bases). V was shortened by 2 bases and J by 3 bases, with 13 bases between the two germline ends. The CDR3 sequence is 15 residues long. Germline CDR1 MDHEN, CDR2 SYDVKM. The CDR3 here is CASSLEGGWKETQYF. CDR3 nucleotide sequence: TGTGCCAGCAGTTTAGAGGGGGGGTGGAAAGAGACCCAGTACTTC. Variable domain in full (rest from reference TRBV28 and TRBJ2-5): DVKVTQSSRYLVKRTGEKVFLECVQDMDHENMFWYRQDPGLGLRLIYFSYDVKMKEKGDIPEGYSVSREKKERFSLILESASTNQTSMYLCASSLEGGWKETQYFGPGTRLLVL.

This clone has just one count. This chain connects TRBV15 to TRBJ2-7; TRBD2 matches 9 bases. CDR3 size: 15 residues. CDR1 is LNHNV and CDR2 is YYDKDF in the germline V gene (reference sequence). V trimming: 5 bases; J trimming: 3 bases; junction bases outside the gene matches: 8. In DNA, the CDR3 is TGTGCCACCAGCGGGAGACTAGCGGCTAACTACGAGCAGTACTTC. Its protein product is CATSGRLAANYEQYF.